The 31 T cell receptor beta chains in this list originate from one sample, sequenced in a study of cytomegalovirus exposure and HLA in healthy donors. Primers for the PCR totalled 60 Vbeta and 13 Jbeta. Repertoires were generated with immunoSEQ multiplex PCR, while TCRdb's copy carries only in-frame clones and drops some. Seen here are about 120,000 clones, roughly 80% observed once, and the top ten hold around 2.7%. Material for sequencing was PBMCs. These receptor sequences come from a woman aged 40 to 50 in good health and CMV-seropositive.

V and J are TRBV6-6 and TRBJ2-1; 7 positions match TRBD1. CDR1 is MNHNY and CDR2 is SVGAGI in the germline V gene (reference sequence). V lost 2 bases, J lost 3 bases, and 7 bases stayed unmatched. CDR3 length: 16 residues. The CDR3 DNA reads TGTGCCAGCAGTTACCCCACAGGGGCCAACTACAATGAGCAGTTCTTC. This encodes CASSYPTGANYNEQFF.

The chain combines TRBV7-2 with TRBJ2-3; D not resolved. V was cut by 11 bases and J by 8 bases, with 14 bases left in between. In germline, CDR1 is SGHTA, CDR2 FQGNSA. This CDR3 has 11 amino acids. Here the CDR3 DNA reads TGTGCCGCGCTATTCTCGCGTACGCAGTATTTT. It translates to CAALFSRTQYF.

This clone is a singleton in its sample. This sample includes further DNA sequences coding for the same CDR3. The chain is built from TRBV6-1 and TRBJ1-5; no clear D. The V gene's germline CDR1 is MNHNS and CDR2 SASEGT. The CDR3 has 16 amino acids. Trimming took 0 bases from V and 0 from J, leaving 9 bases between them. CDR3: CASSEAYRYSNQPQHF. The DNA for the CDR3 is TGTGCCAGCAGTGAAGCTTACAGATATAGCAATCAGCCCCAGCATTTT.

The chain links TRBV25-1 to TRBJ2-3; TRBD1 matches at 9 bases. The CDR3 length is 15 residues. Germline CDR1 MGHDK, CDR2 SYGVNS. The V and J ends lost 4 bases and 5 bases, in that order; junction bases with no gene match: 7. As DNA, the CDR3 is TGTGCCAGCAGTGGAAACAGGGGGCGCTTAGATACGCAGTATTTT. Amino acid sequence: CASSGNRGRLDTQYF. Supplemented by reference TRBV25-1 and TRBJ2-3, the full variable domain reads EADIYQTPRYLVIGTGKKITLECSQTMGHDKMYWYQQDPGMELHLIHYSYGVNSTEKGDLSSESTVSRIRTEHFPLTLESARPSHTSQYLCASSGNRGRLDTQYFGPGTRLTVL.

The chain couples TRBV11-2 to TRBJ2-1, with D possibly being TRBD2 (6 bases). V was trimmed by 4 bases and J by 0 bases, leaving 13 bases between them. From germline, CDR1 is SGHAT and CDR2 FQNNGV. The CDR3 extends over 16 amino acids. The CDR3 sequence: CASSSNSGLSYNEQFF. The CDR3 DNA is TGTGCCAGCAGCTCGAATAGCGGCCTCTCCTACAATGAGCAGTTCTTC.

Here the CDR3 DNA reads TGTGCCAGCAGCTTTTCACAGGGGAACTATGGCTACACCTTC. As protein: CASSFSQGNYGYTF. The chain carries TRBV7-2 and TRBJ1-2; 7 bases map to TRBD1. V shed 3 bases and J 2 bases; nucleotides not matched to a gene: 3. The germline V gene has CDR1 SGHTA and CDR2 FQGNSA. The CDR3 runs 14 residues. Full variable domain (remainder filled in from reference TRBV7-2 and TRBJ1-2): GAGVSQSPSNKVTEKGKDVELRCDPISGHTALYWYRQSLGQGLEFLIYFQGNSAPDKSGLPSDRFSAERTGGSVSTLTIQRTQQEDSAVYLCASSFSQGNYGYTFGSGTRLTVV.

CDR3 loop: CASSLSDRVLLEQYF. The CDR3, as DNA: TGTGCCAGCAGCTTGTCGGACAGGGTCCTTCTTGAGCAGTACTTC. The chain uses TRBV5-6 and TRBJ2-7, with 8 positions matching TRBD1. After removal of 1 base from V and 7 bases from J, the junction contained 10 bases not matched to a gene. The germline V gene has CDR1 SGHDT and CDR2 YYEEEE. The CDR3 length is 15 residues. The full variable domain, rest sourced from reference TRBV5-6 and TRBJ2-7, is DAGVTQSPTHLIKTRGQQVTLRCSPKSGHDTVSWYQQALGQGPQFIFQYYEEEERQRGNFPDRFSGHQFPNYSSELNVNALLLGDSALYLCASSLSDRVLLEQYFGPGTRLTVT.

This clone appeared a few times. V and J are TRBV6-7 and TRBJ2-7; TRBD1 matches at 12 bases. TRBV6-7 carries the ORF label, with uncertain function. V lost 7 bases to trimming and J lost 4 bases; unmatched junction nucleotides: 8. CDR3 length equals 15 residues. This chain's CDR3 is CASNPPGQGAYEQYF. Written as DNA, the CDR3 is TGTGCCAGCAACCCCCCGGGACAGGGGGCATACGAGCAGTACTTC.

The CDR3 DNA reads TGCGCCAGCAGCTTGGTCGTTTCGGGGATCTCTGGAAACACCATATATTTT. It specifies CASSLVVSGISGNTIYF. The chain uses TRBV5-1 and TRBJ1-3; D gene uncertain. The CDR3 sequence is 17 residues long. CDR1 is SGHRS, CDR2 YFSETQ, per germline. Trimming stripped 0 bases from V and 0 bases from J, with 13 bases between.

V is TRBV7-9 and J is TRBJ1-1; 7 bases line up with TRBD1. CDR3 size: 16 residues. CDR1 and CDR2 (germline): SEHNR, FQNEAQ (reference sequence). Germline trimming cut 3 bases from V and 4 bases from J; bases unmatched to any gene: 11. CDR3 residues: CASSFRTGRGGTEAFF. The CDR3 DNA sequence: TGTGCCAGCAGCTTCCGGACAGGCCGGGGGGGCACTGAAGCTTTCTTT.

The genes are TRBV5-6 and TRBJ1-2; 8 bases map to TRBD1. The CDR3 length is 11 residues. CDR1 and CDR2 from the germline V gene are SGHDT and YYEEEE. V shed 3 bases, J shed 8 bases, and the junction held 0 bases outside the gene matches. CDR3 coding DNA: TGTGCCAGCAGCTCAGGGGGCGGCTACACCTTC. It translates to CASSSGGGYTF.

The chain employs TRBV19 and TRBJ1-2, with D perhaps matching TRBD1 (5 bases). Trimming removed 3 bases from V and 2 bases from J, with 7 bases in between. CDR1 LNHDA and CDR2 SQIVND come from the germline V gene (reference sequence). The CDR3 extends over 13 amino acids. The CDR3 reads CASSISGNYGYTF. The CDR3 nucleotides are TGTGCCAGTAGTATTTCAGGGAACTATGGCTACACCTTC.

This rearrangement joins TRBV7-9 to TRBJ1-2; D gene ambiguous. From germline, CDR1 is SEHNR and CDR2 FQNEAQ (reference sequence). Between the trimmed V and J ends, which lost 1 base and 3 bases, there was a span of 18 bases. The CDR3 extends over 17 amino acids. The CDR3 region has the DNA TGTGCCAGCAGCTTAGTTTCTATCCTAGGTTTGGACTATGGCTACACCTTC. Protein sequence: CASSLVSILGLDYGYTF.

This clone appeared once. The chain employs TRBV4-1 and TRBJ2-3, with TRBD2 identical over 10 bases. In germline, CDR1 is MGHRA, CDR2 YSYEKL. This CDR3 spans 16 amino acids. Germline trimming cut 5 bases from V and 5 bases from J; bases unmatched to any gene: 10. The CDR3 protein is CASSRSGGAYGDTQYF. The CDR3 DNA is TGCGCCAGCAGCAGAAGCGGGGGGGCCTATGGAGATACGCAGTATTTT.

The chain is built from TRBV7-2 and TRBJ2-1; 9 nucleotides agree with TRBD2. The germline V gene has CDR1 SGHTA and CDR2 FQGNSA. This CDR3 has 15 residues. Trimming cost V 5 bases and J 6 bases; bases outside gene matches: 8. The CDR3 sequence: CASSLRLAGSNEQFF. The CDR3 coding sequence is TGTGCCAGCAGCCTAAGGCTAGCGGGAAGCAATGAGCAGTTCTTC.

This chain connects TRBV5-1 to TRBJ2-6; D is unclear. This CDR3 region has 15 residues. CDR1 and CDR2 from the germline V gene are SGHRS and YFSETQ. The germline V and J ends were trimmed by 2 bases and 0 bases, with 6 bases remaining between them. CDR3 residues: CASSLESSGANVLTF. DNA for the CDR3: TGCGCCAGCAGCTTAGAGAGCTCTGGGGCCAACGTCCTGACTTTC.

This clone appeared a single time. V gene TRBV7-3 combines with J gene TRBJ1-1; possible D gene TRBD1, 5 bases. There are 13 residues in the CDR3. Trimming took off 6 bases at V and 1 base at J, with 9 bases between the two ends. Germline loops: CDR1 SGHTA, CDR2 FQGTGA. In DNA, the CDR3 is TGTGCCAGCAGTCCACAGGAGAACACTGAAGCTTTCTTT. Its protein product is CASSPQENTEAFF.

This clone was seen more than once but under ten times. J is TRBJ1-3 and V is TRBV7-3, with a weak D call TRBD1 (5 bases). Germline CDR1 SGHTA, CDR2 FQGTGA. The V end lost 3 bases, the J end lost 4 bases, and 10 bases lay between the germline ends. This CDR3 is 14 amino acids long. The CDR3 sequence is CASSLGGVGNTIYF. As DNA, the CDR3 is TGTGCCAGCAGCTTGGGAGGGGTCGGAAACACCATATATTTT.

The V and J genes are TRBV27 and TRBJ2-5, with 10 bases matching TRBD1. J was trimmed by 5 bases and V by 2 bases; bases with no gene match: 8. Per the germline V gene, CDR1 is MNHEY and CDR2 is SMNVEV (reference sequence). This CDR3 is 16 amino acids long. CDR3 DNA sequence: TGTGCCAGCAGTTTACGTTGGACAGGGGGTGGGGAGACCCAGTACTTC. Protein: CASSLRWTGGGETQYF.

Only one count was recorded for this clone. The chain couples TRBV9 to TRBJ2-3; possibly TRBD1 for D (5 bases). Trimming removed 3 bases at V and 1 base at J, with 9 bases between. Germline V gene sequence: CDR1 SGDLS, CDR2 YYNGEE. The CDR3 length is 14 residues. CDR3 region: CASSGGPGTDTQYF. In DNA form, the CDR3 reads TGTGCCAGCAGCGGGGGCCCTGGCACAGATACGCAGTATTTT.

This clone has a single count. This chain links TRBV7-3 with TRBJ2-2, with 9 positions matching TRBD2. The CDR3 loop spans 16 amino acids. The V segment lost 5 bases and the J segment 7 bases; nucleotides outside the gene matches: 11. CDR1 is SGHTA and CDR2 is FQGTGA in the germline V gene. The CDR3 DNA sequence: TGTGCCAGCAGCCCCAATGGCGGGGGGGCTGTCGGGGAGCTGTTTTTT. This sequence encodes CASSPNGGGAVGELFF.

The rearrangement links TRBV7-9 to TRBJ1-1, with 9 nucleotides matching TRBD1. Looked up from germline, CDR1 is SEHNR and CDR2 is FQNEAQ (reference sequence). J gave up 1 base and V 5 bases, and 5 bases lay outside the gene matches. The CDR3 loop spans 15 amino acids. CDR3 loop: CASSVDRGGNTEAFF. The CDR3 region has the DNA TGTGCCAGCAGCGTGGACAGGGGCGGGAACACTGAAGCTTTCTTT. The full variable domain, with the rest looked up from reference TRBV7-9 and TRBJ1-1, is DTGVSQNPRHKITKRGQNVTFRCDPISEHNRLYWYRQTLGQGPEFLTYFQNEAQLEKSRLLSDRFSAERPKGSFSTLEIQRTEQGDSAMYLCASSVDRGGNTEAFFGQGTRLTVV.

This clone was detected only once. The chain employs TRBV30 and TRBJ2-1, with 7 nucleotides matching TRBD1. The J segment lost 3 bases and the V segment lost 1 base, leaving 3 bases of the junction unmatched. The CDR3 is 14 amino acids. CDR1 and CDR2 from the germline V gene are GTSNPN and SVGIG (reference sequence). CDR3 in DNA: TGTGCCTGGAGTGGATGGGACAGCTACAATGAGCAGTTCTTC. This gives the protein CAWSGWDSYNEQFF. The whole variable domain, remainder taken from reference TRBV30 and TRBJ2-1, is SQTIHQWPATLVQPVGSPLSLECTVEGTSNPNLYWYRQAAGRGLQLLFYSVGIGQISSEVPQNLSASRPQDRQFILSSKKLLLSDSGFYLCAWSGWDSYNEQFFGPGTRLTVL.

The CDR3, as DNA: TGCGCCAGCAGCTTGGATGTTAGCGGGAGTACGTCCTACAATGAGCAGTTCTTC. Translated: CASSLDVSGSTSYNEQFF. This sequence joins TRBV5-1 and TRBJ2-1; 9 nucleotides match TRBD2. V shed 0 bases, J shed 1 base, and the junction held 8 bases outside the gene matches. The CDR3 extends over 18 amino acids. The V gene's germline CDR1 is SGHRS and CDR2 YFSETQ.

With regard to this clone: Different DNA sequences within this sample yield the same CDR3. This rearrangement joins TRBV7-9 to TRBJ1-6, with D possibly matching TRBD1 (6 bases). Germline assignment: CDR1 SEHNR and CDR2 FQNEAQ (reference sequence). Trimming stripped 5 bases from V and 3 bases from J, with 8 bases between. This CDR3 has 14 residues. The CDR3 DNA sequence: TGTGCCAGCAGCCCGGACAGCTATAATTCACCCCTCCACTTT. Translating it yields CASSPDSYNSPLHF.

The rearrangement uses TRBV5-1 and TRBJ2-3; 8 bases are a match to TRBD2. CDR1 is SGHRS and CDR2 is YFSETQ in the germline V gene. The CDR3 runs 14 residues. J gave up 3 bases and V 0 bases, and 0 bases lay outside the gene matches. CDR3 coding DNA: TGCGCCAGCAGCTTGGCGGGGGGGACAGATACGCAGTATTTT. This sequence encodes CASSLAGGTDTQYF.

The chain joins TRBV7-9 to TRBJ2-3; 7 bases align to TRBD2. The germline CDR1 and CDR2 sequences are SEHNR and FQNEAQ (reference sequence). This CDR3 is built from 19 residues. Trimming at V came to 4 bases and at J to 3 bases, leaving 19 bases not matched to a gene. DNA for the CDR3: TGTGCCAGCAGCTCATCAGGCTCACGGCGGGGGAGGGTGACAGATACGCAGTATTTT. It specifies CASSSSGSRRGRVTDTQYF.

In its sample, this clone was seen a few times. The V call is TRBV7-3, the J call TRBJ2-7, with D uncertain. V lost 2 bases and J lost 3, with 11 bases in between. The length of the CDR3 is 14 residues. Looked up from germline, CDR1 is SGHTA and CDR2 is FQGTGA. The CDR3 DNA sequence: TGTGCCAGCAGCTTAGGCTCTTCTGGCTACGAGCAGTACTTC. Its translation: CASSLGSSGYEQYF.

This clone was seen only a few times. This rearrangement joins TRBV10-3 to TRBJ2-5, with TRBD2 matching over 12 bases. The CDR3 consists of 17 residues. The J segment lost 3 bases and the V segment lost 0 bases, leaving 5 bases of the junction unmatched. CDR1 and CDR2 (germline): ENHRY, SYGVKD. The CDR3 bases are TGTGCCATCAGTGAGTCCCGACTAGCGGGAGAAGAAGAGACCCAGTACTTC. Its protein is CAISESRLAGEEETQYF.

This chain uses TRBV11-2 with TRBJ1-2, with TRBD1 as a possible D gene (5 bases). The V and J ends lost 5 bases and 2 bases respectively, with 9 bases between them. The CDR3 runs to 13 residues. In germline, CDR1 is SGHAT, CDR2 FQNNGV. This CDR3 is CASSPDRNYGYTF. CDR3 in DNA: TGTGCCAGCAGCCCCGACAGAAACTATGGCTACACCTTC.

The J gene is TRBJ2-2, the V gene TRBV7-3; TRBD2 aligns across 9 bases. The CDR3 is 17 amino acids. The V gene end was trimmed by 2 bases and the J gene end by 2 bases; junction bases not matched to a gene: 6. Germline loops: CDR1 SGHTA, CDR2 FQGTGA. The CDR3 nucleotides read TGTGCCAGCAGCTTACCTAGCGGGACGGTTAACACCGGGGAGCTGTTTTTT. Translating gives CASSLPSGTVNTGELFF.